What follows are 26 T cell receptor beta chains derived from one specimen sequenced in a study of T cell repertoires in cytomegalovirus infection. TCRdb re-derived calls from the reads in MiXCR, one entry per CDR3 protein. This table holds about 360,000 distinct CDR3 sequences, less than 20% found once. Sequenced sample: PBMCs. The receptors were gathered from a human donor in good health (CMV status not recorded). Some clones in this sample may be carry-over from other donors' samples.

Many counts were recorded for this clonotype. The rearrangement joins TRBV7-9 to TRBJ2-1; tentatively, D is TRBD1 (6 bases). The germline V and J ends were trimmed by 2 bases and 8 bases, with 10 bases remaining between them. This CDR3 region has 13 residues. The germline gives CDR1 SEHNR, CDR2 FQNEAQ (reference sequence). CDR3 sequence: CASSLLAGDEQFF. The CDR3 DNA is TGTGCCAGCAGCTTATTAGCAGGGGATGAGCAGTTCTTC.

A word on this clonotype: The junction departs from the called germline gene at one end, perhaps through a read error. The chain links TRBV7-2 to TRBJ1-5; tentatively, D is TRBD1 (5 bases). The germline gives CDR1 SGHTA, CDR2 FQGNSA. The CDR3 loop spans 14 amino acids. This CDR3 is CATSRGLLNQPQHF. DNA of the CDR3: TGTGCCACCAGCCGGGGCTTACTTAATCAGCCCCAGCATTTT.

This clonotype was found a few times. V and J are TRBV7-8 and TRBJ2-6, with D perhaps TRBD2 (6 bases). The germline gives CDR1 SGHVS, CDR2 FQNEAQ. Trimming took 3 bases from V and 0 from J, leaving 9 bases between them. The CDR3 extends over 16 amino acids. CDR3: CASSLGTLSGANVLTF. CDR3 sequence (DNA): TGTGCCAGCAGCTTGGGGACTCTCTCTGGGGCCAACGTCCTGACTTTC.

CDR3 residues: CASSISRGREAFF. Here the CDR3 DNA reads TGTGCCAGTAGTATCTCTCGCGGACGGGAAGCTTTCTTT. The V and J genes are TRBV19 and TRBJ1-1; no firm D call. The V gene's germline CDR1 is LNHDA and CDR2 SQIVND (reference sequence). The CDR3 covers 13 residues. Trimming took 3 bases from V and 8 from J, leaving 13 bases between them.

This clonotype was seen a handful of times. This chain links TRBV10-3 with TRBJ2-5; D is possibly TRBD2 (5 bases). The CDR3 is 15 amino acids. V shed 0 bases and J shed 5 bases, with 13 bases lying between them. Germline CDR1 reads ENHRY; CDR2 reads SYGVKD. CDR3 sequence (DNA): TGTGCCATCAGTGAGTCAGTAGCGAACTGGGAGACCCAGTACTTC. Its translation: CAISESVANWETQYF.

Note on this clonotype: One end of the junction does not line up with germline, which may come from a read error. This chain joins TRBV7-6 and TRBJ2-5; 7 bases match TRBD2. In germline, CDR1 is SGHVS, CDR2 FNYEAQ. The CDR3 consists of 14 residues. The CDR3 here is CASRLGGIQETQYF. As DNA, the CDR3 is TGTGCCAGCCGCTTGGGGGGGATCCAAGAGACCCAGTACTTC.

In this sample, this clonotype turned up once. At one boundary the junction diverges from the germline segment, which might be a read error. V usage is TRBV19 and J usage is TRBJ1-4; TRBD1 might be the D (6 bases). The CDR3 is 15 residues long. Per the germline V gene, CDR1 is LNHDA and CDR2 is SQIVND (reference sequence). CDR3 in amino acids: CASSTGQTSNEKMFF. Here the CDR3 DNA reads TGTGCCAGTAGTACCGGACAGACGTCTAATGAAAAAATGTTTTTT.

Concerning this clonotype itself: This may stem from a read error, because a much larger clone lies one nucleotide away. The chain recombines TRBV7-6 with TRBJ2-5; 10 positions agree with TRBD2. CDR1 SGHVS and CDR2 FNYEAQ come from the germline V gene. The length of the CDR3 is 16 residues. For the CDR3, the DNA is TGTGCCATCAGCTTCAATAGCGGGGGGTCGACAGAGACCCAGTACTTC. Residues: CAISFNSGGSTETQYF.

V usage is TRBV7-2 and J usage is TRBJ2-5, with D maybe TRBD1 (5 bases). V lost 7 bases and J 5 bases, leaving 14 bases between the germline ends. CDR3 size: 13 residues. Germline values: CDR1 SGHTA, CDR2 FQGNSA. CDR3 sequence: CASTRAAGETQYF. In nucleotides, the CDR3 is TGTGCCAGCACACGGGCGGCAGGGGAGACCCAGTACTTC.

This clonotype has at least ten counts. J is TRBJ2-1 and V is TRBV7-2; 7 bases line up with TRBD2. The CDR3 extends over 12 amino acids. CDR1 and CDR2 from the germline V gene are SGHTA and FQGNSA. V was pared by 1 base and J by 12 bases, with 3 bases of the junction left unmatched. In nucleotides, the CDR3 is TGTGCCAGCAGCTTAGAAGGACTAGGGCAGTTCTTC. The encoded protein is CASSLEGLGQFF.

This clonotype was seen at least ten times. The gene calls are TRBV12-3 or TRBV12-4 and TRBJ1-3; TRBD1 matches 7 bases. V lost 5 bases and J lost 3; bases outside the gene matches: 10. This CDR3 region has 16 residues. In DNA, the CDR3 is TGTGCCAGCAGTCCGACAGGGCAAGACCTTGGAAACACCATATATTTT. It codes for CASSPTGQDLGNTIYF.

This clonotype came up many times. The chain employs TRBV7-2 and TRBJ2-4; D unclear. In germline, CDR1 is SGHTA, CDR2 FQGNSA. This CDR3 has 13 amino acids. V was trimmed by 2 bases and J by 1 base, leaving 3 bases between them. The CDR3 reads CASSLWAKNIQYF. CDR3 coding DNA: TGTGCCAGCAGCTTATGGGCCAAAAACATTCAGTACTTC. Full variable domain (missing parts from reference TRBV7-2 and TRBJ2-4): GAGVSQSPSNKVTEKGKDVELRCDPISGHTALYWYRQSLGQGLEFLIYFQGNSAPDKSGLPSDRFSAERTGGSVSTLTIQRTQQEDSAVYLCASSLWAKNIQYFGAGTRLSVL.

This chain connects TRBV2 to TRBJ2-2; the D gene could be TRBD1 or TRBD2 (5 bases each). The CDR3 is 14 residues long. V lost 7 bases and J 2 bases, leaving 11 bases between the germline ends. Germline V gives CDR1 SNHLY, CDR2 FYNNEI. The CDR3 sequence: CASKGTRNTGELFF. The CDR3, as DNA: TGTGCCAGCAAAGGGACCCGAAACACCGGGGAGCTGTTTTTT. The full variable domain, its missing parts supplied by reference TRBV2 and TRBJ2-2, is EPEVTQTPSHQVTQMGQEVILRCVPISNHLYFYWYRQILGQKVEFLVSFYNNEISEKSEIFDDQFSVERPDGSNFTLKIRSTKLEDSAMYFCASKGTRNTGELFFGEGSRLTVL.

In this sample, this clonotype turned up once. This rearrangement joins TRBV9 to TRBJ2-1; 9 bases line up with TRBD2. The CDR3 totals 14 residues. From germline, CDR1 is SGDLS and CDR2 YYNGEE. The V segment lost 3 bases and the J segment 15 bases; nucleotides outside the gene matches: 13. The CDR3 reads CASSAGTSRGLVFF. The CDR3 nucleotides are TGTGCCAGCAGCGCTGGGACTAGCCGGGGGCTGGTGTTCTTC.

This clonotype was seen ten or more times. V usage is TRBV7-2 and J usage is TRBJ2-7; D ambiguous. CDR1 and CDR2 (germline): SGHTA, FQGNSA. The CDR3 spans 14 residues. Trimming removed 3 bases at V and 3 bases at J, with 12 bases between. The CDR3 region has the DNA TGTGCCAGCAGCTTTCGGCGGAGCCGCTACGAGCAGTACTTC. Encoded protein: CASSFRRSRYEQYF.

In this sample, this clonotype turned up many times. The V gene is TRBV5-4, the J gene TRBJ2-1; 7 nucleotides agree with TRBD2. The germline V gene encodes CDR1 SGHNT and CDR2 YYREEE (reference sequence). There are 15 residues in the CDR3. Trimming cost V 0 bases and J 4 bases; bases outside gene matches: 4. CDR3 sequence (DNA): TGTGCCAGCAGCTTGGCTCCTAGCGGATACAATGAGCAGTTCTTC. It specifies CASSLAPSGYNEQFF.

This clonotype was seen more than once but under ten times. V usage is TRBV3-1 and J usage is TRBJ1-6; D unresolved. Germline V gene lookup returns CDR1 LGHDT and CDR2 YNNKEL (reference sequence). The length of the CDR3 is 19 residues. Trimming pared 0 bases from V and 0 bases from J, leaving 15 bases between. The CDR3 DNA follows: TGTGCCAGCAGCCAAGAAATCGGGTTGGGGAGCTCCTATAATTCACCCCTCCACTTT. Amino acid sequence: CASSQEIGLGSSYNSPLHF. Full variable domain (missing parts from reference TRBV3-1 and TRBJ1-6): DTAVSQTPKYLVTQMGNDKSIKCEQNLGHDTMYWYKQDSKKFLKIMFSYNNKELIINETVPNRFSPKSPDKAHLNLHINSLELGDSAVYFCASSQEIGLGSSYNSPLHFGNGTRLTVT.

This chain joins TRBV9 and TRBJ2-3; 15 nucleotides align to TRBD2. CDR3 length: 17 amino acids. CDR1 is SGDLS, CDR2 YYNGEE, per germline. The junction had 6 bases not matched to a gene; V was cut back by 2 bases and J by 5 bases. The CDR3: CASSVDGLAGGQDTQYF. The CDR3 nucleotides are TGTGCCAGCAGCGTGGACGGACTAGCGGGAGGGCAAGATACGCAGTATTTT.

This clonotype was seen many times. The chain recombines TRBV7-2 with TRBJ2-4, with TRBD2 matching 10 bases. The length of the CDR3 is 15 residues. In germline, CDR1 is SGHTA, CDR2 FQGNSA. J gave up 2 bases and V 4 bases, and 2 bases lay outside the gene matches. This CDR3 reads CASSSSGSTKNIQYF. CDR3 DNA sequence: TGTGCCAGCAGCTCTAGCGGGAGCACCAAAAACATTCAGTACTTC.

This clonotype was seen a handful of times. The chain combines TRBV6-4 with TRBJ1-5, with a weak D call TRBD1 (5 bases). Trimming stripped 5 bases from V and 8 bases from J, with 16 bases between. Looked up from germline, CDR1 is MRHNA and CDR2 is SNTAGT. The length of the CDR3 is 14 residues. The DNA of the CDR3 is TGTGCCAGCAGTTTCCCGGGACTGGGGGAGCCCCAGCATTTT. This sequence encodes CASSFPGLGEPQHF.

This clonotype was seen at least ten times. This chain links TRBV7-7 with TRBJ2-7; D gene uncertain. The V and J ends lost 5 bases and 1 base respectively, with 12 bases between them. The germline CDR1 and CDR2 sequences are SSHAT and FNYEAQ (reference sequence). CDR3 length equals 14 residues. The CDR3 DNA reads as TGTGCCAGCAGCCGCCGAGTGGGATCCTACGAGCAGTACTTC. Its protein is CASSRRVGSYEQYF.

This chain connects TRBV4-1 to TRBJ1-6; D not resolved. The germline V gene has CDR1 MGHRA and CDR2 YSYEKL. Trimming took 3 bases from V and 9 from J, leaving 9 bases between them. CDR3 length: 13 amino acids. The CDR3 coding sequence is TGCGCCAGCAGCCAGTTGGGGATTTCACCCCTCCACTTT. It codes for CASSQLGISPLHF.

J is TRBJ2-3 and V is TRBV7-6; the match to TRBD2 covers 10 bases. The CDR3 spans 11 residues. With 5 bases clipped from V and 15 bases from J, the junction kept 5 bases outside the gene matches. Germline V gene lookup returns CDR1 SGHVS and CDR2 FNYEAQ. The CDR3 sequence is CASSILAGQYF. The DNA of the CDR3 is TGTGCCAGCAGCATACTAGCGGGACAATATTTT.

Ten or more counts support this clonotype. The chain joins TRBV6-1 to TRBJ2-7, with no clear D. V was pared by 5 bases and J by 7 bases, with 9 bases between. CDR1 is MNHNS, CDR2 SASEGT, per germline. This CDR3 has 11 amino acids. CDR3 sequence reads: CASSSGPEQYF. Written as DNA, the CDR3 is TGTGCCAGCAGTTCCGGACCAGAGCAGTACTTC.

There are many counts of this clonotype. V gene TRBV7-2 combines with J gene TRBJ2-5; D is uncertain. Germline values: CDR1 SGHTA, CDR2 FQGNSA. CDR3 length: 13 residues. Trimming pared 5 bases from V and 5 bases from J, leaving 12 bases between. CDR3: CASSGGASETQYF. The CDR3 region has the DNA TGTGCCAGCAGCGGCGGTGCTTCTGAGACCCAGTACTTC.

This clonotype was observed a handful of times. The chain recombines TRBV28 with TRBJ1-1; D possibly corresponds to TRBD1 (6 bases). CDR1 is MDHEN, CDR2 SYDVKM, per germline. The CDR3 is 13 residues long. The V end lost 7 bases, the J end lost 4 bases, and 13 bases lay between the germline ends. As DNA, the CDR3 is TGTGCCAGCACCGAAATAGGGGGCACTGAAGCTTTCTTT. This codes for CASTEIGGTEAFF.